This T cell receptor (beta chain) was captured in a study of T cell repertoires in aging, cancer and after chemotherapy (dated 2019 in TCRdb). Regarding the complete study: Donors were distributed across six age groups ranging from 30 or younger to 70 or older, with at least three individuals included per group. In the hematological group, the paired samples taken before and after chemotherapy came from chronic lymphocytic leukemia patients who were treated with regimens based on fludarabine or bendamustine. The complete dataset included approximately 8.8 million TCR reads. Peripheral blood TCR beta repertoires from healthy donors and cancer patients were profiled to examine immunoaging and T cell reconstitution after chemotherapy. The cohort comprised around 220 cancer patients, 94 with hematological and over 110 with solid cancers, plus 95 healthy donors as a reference group.

On the study overall, not on this receptor specifically: Declining TCR diversity with age in healthy donors was mainly explained by loss of richness; in cancer patients, loss of evenness also contributed. Hematological cancer patients had lymphoid organ infiltration, which may itself impair thymic emigration or peripheral T cell expansion. The authors noted that the repertoire data do not allow conclusions about immunological memory after chemotherapy. In both cancer cohorts, median generation probability rose over the chemotherapy interval, which suggests that the repertoire was reconstituted through rebound thymic output. Untreated patients with hematological or solid cancers showed significantly lower blood TCR diversity and higher clonality than age-matched healthy donors.

Multiplex touch-down PCR with a mixed TRB-A/B primer pool was used to amplify rearranged TRB sequences covering the V, D and J segments. Illumina adapters and sample indices were added to the amplicons in two consecutive PCR reactions performed with Phusion HS II polymerase. The amplicons were purified from gel with the NucleoSpin Gel and PCR Clean-up kit and then assessed with Qubit and an Agilent 2100 Bioanalyzer. The libraries were sequenced on an Illumina MiSeq with 600-cycle, single-indexed, paired-end runs. As for how the authors treated the data: MiXCR versions 2.12 and 3.0.5 were used to process TRB sequences. Each unique CDR3 nucleotide sequence counted as one clone, and only productive sequences with at least two reads were retained. The repertoire metrics were Shannon diversity, evenness, clonality (calculated as one minus evenness), and diversity profiles parameterized by alpha from 0 to 5. The IGoR algorithm was used to calculate generation probabilities of clones in the paired pre- and post-chemotherapy samples. Using fastp trimming at Q25 and MiXCR clonotype assembly, TCRdb reanalyzed the public sequencing data and kept in-frame beta chains. Duplicate CDR3 protein sequences are folded into a single record with the most common DNA and genes. The V and J calls were determined by TCRdb, not by the authors. A total of several thousand distinct CDR3 sequences appear in this sample, approximately 30% of them only once. The ten largest account for about 8% of the sample.

Of note for this clonotype: Its antigen specificity is not known. Per-base qualities were not stored, and no clone one base away is much larger.

Relative to germline, V is 4 bases shorter and J is 3 bases shorter, with 9 bases between their ends. CDR1 and CDR2, per the germline V gene, are MRHNA and SNTAGT. There are 13 amino acids in the CDR3, from cysteine to phenylalanine inclusive. Solely the CDR3 DNA is kept, with 39 bases framed from the first base. Genomic DNA extracted from peripheral blood, rather than sorted cells or RNA, was used as the source for amplification of TCR beta rearrangements. In this chain, TRBV6-4 is recombined with TRBJ1-1, with an unclear D gene assignment. Sequenced input: blood. This TCR came from a human donor with a blood cancer. The CDR3 loop reads CASSVQEDTEAFF. The nucleotide sequence is TGTGCCAGCAGTGTTCAAGAGGACACTGAAGCTTTCTTT.